A selection of T cell receptor beta chains follows, all from one sample in a study of blood T cell repertoires in COVID-19. The assay was immunoSEQ multiplex PCR, and TCRdb's table has in-frame clones only and misses some. The repertoire holds about 270,000 clones, with roughly 91% as singletons. Sequenced input: PBMCs or T cells enriched from blood (not recorded which). These receptors all come from a woman in her sixties or seventies in a cohort exposed to, infected with or recovered from COVID-19 (not recorded which). Each CDR3 is given without its conserved first and last residue. A D gene is named only where the DNA matches it firmly. The size field is filled for only some rows; it gives once, few, many or a size class.

size	V	length	J	D	CDR3
once	TRBV10-3	14	TRBJ1-4	TRBD1	AISESTGGTSKGLF
once	TRBV28	13	TRBJ1-1	NA	ASSLFSDSGTEAF
NA	TRBV5-1	15	TRBJ2-1	TRBD2	ASSLPTSGRASNEQF
NA	TRBV11-3	11	TRBJ2-5	NA	ASSLEDYGTQY
NA	TRBV25-1	12	TRBJ2-1	TRBD1	ASSEWDRGHEQF
NA	TRBV27	14	TRBJ2-5	NA	ASSLSPYMGEETQY
NA	TRBV3-1/TRBV3-2	14	TRBJ2-7	TRBD2	ASSQKFLAGPYEQY
NA	TRBV28	11	TRBJ1-2	NA	ASSLRVGYGYT
NA	TRBV5-1	14	TRBJ2-1	NA	ASSLAGGPVYNEQF
NA	TRBV2	11	TRBJ2-5	TRBD1	ASEQGMRETQY
NA	TRBV27	11	TRBJ2-1	TRBD2	ASSFPGGDEQF
NA	TRBV7-6	15	TRBJ2-3	TRBD2	ASSLVAGGIGTDTQY
NA	TRBV19	12	TRBJ2-3	NA	ASRPTVHTDTQY
once	TRBV19	15	TRBJ2-7	NA	ASSIEGGGAGSYEQY
NA	TRBV27	12	TRBJ2-1	NA	ASKTMTAGNEQF
NA	TRBV6-1	12	TRBJ1-1	NA	ASSDQQGGTEAF